The 14 T cell receptor beta chains presented below share a single source sample, sequenced in a study of blood T cell repertoires in COVID-19. Clones were sequenced by immunoSEQ multiplex PCR, and TCRdb holds only the in-frame ones, with some missing. Found here are fewer than 350,000 clones, 80% to 95% of them singletons; the top ten hold approximately 6.8%. The source material was peripheral blood. The receptors were sampled from a woman aged 25 to 45 with COVID-19, enrolled during active disease.

The gene calls are TRBV11-2 and TRBJ2-3, with D uncertain. The CDR3 totals 10 residues. V lost 6 bases and J lost 6, with 4 bases in between. From germline, CDR1 is SGHAT and CDR2 FQNNGV. DNA for the CDR3: TGTGCCAGCAGTTCGGATACGCAGTATTTT. Amino acid sequence: CASSSDTQYF.

This clone was recorded only once. The rearrangement links TRBV6-5 to TRBJ2-7, with 11 bases fitting TRBD2. Per the germline V gene, CDR1 is MNHEY and CDR2 is SVGAGI. This CDR3 comprises 14 residues. V lost 6 bases to trimming and J lost 5 bases; unmatched junction nucleotides: 6. CDR3 bases: TGTGCCAGCAGCCGGACTAGCGGGTTCGACGAGCAGTACTTC. Translating it yields CASSRTSGFDEQYF.

The J gene is TRBJ2-7, the V gene TRBV6-6; 8 bases match TRBD2. The CDR3 runs to 14 residues. CDR1 and CDR2 from the germline V gene are MNHNY and SVGAGI (reference sequence). The V and J ends lost 7 bases and 2 bases, in that order; junction bases with no gene match: 7. The CDR3 DNA follows: TGTGCCAGCACCTTTAGCGGGGCCCCCTACGAGCAGTACTTC. The encoded protein is CASTFSGAPYEQYF.

The chain joins TRBV5-4 to TRBJ1-5, with D perhaps matching TRBD1 (5 bases). The ends were cut back, 1 base at V and 1 base at J, with 9 bases in the middle. The germline V gene encodes CDR1 SGHNT and CDR2 YYREEE (reference sequence). CDR3 length equals 15 residues. The CDR3 protein is CASSLSGESNQPQHF. Here the CDR3 DNA reads TGTGCCAGCAGCTTGTCGGGGGAAAGCAATCAGCCCCAGCATTTT.

The CDR3 here is CASSEATLGGGTDTQYF. CDR3 sequence (DNA): TGTGCCAGCAGTGAAGCGACGTTGGGAGGCGGCACAGATACGCAGTATTTT. J is TRBJ2-3 and V is TRBV2; D may be TRBD2 (6 bases). The germline gives CDR1 SNHLY, CDR2 FYNNEI. The CDR3 length is 17 residues. Trimming stripped 0 bases from V and 1 base from J, with 14 bases between.

Regarding this clone: The sample has other DNA sequences that encode this CDR3 too. V is TRBV5-4 and J is TRBJ2-2, with 7 nucleotides matching TRBD1. The V and J ends lost 4 bases and 1 base, in that order; junction bases with no gene match: 1. The CDR3 runs 14 residues. Germline lookup yields CDR1 SGHNT and CDR2 YYREEE (reference sequence). The CDR3 nucleotides are TGTGCCAGCAGCAGACAGGGGAACACCGGGGAGCTGTTTTTT. Residues: CASSRQGNTGELFF.

The genes are TRBV2 and TRBJ2-1; 8 bases are a match to TRBD1. The CDR3 sequence is 16 residues long. Germline CDR1 is SNHLY and CDR2 is FYNNEI. The trim removed 6 bases at V and 8 bases at J, leaving 15 bases unmatched. CDR3 in DNA: TGTGCCAGCAGGGTGACCGGGACAGGCACTTTGGATGAGCAGTTCTTC. It codes for CASRVTGTGTLDEQFF.

The genes are TRBV7-3 and TRBJ2-3; TRBD2 matches at 8 bases. The V gene end was trimmed by 2 bases and the J gene end by 5 bases; junction bases not matched to a gene: 12. In germline, CDR1 is SGHTA, CDR2 FQGTGA. The CDR3 spans 17 residues. The CDR3 reads CASSLVGQAGAGDTQYF. In DNA, the CDR3 is TGTGCCAGCAGCTTAGTAGGTCAAGCGGGAGCGGGAGATACGCAGTATTTT.

The chain employs TRBV27 and TRBJ2-1; tentatively, D is TRBD2 (6 bases). V shed 3 bases and J shed 3 bases, with 12 bases lying between them. CDR1 and CDR2 (germline): MNHEY, SMNVEV (reference sequence). The CDR3 is made up of 15 amino acids. The CDR3 DNA follows: TGTGCCAGCAGTTTTCGGGGGACCCTCTACAATGAGCAGTTCTTC. Translated, it gives CASSFRGTLYNEQFF.

This chain links TRBV19 with TRBJ1-2; TRBD1 agrees at 9 bases. CDR3 length: 13 amino acids. J gave up 5 bases and V 4 bases, and 2 bases lay outside the gene matches. Germline V gene lookup returns CDR1 LNHDA and CDR2 SQIVND (reference sequence). CDR3 nucleotide sequence: TGTGCCAGTAGTACCGGGACAGGGTATGGCTACACCTTC. It yields the protein CASSTGTGYGYTF.

V gene TRBV30 combines with J gene TRBJ1-1; D unresolved. V was clipped by 3 bases and J by 0 bases, with 5 bases between them. The germline gives CDR1 GTSNPN, CDR2 SVGIG (reference sequence). The CDR3 length is 12 residues. CDR3 region: CAWRGLNTEAFF. The CDR3 DNA reads TGTGCCTGGAGGGGCCTGAACACTGAAGCTTTCTTT.

This sequence joins TRBV28 and TRBJ2-3; tentatively, D is TRBD1 (6 bases). The V gene lost 2 bases and the J gene lost 5 bases, with 14 bases spanning the gap. The CDR3 is 15 residues long. Germline V gene lookup returns CDR1 MDHEN and CDR2 SYDVKM. CDR3 sequence: CASSLSGRGLDTQYF. In nucleotides, the CDR3 is TGTGCCAGCAGTTTAAGCGGAAGGGGGTTAGATACGCAGTATTTT.

The chain couples TRBV7-8 to TRBJ2-1; D ambiguous. V was pared by 4 bases and J by 10 bases, with 11 bases between. There are 12 residues in the CDR3. The germline V gene encodes CDR1 SGHVS and CDR2 FQNEAQ. CDR3 loop: CASSSPPREQFF. The DNA for the CDR3 is TGTGCCAGCAGCTCACCCCCTAGGGAGCAGTTCTTC.

The chain carries TRBV6-4 and TRBJ1-1; 10 bases match TRBD1. V dropped 3 bases and J dropped 5; count of bases not matched to a gene: 9. This CDR3 region has 16 residues. Germline CDR1 reads MRHNA; CDR2 reads SNTAGT. Here the CDR3 reads CASSETGGTGVTEAFF. CDR3 nucleotides: TGTGCCAGCAGTGAGACAGGGGGCACGGGGGTGACTGAAGCTTTCTTT.